This paragraph covers one T cell receptor beta chain sequence. MiXCR, applied by TCRdb to the RACE reads, yields one record per CDR3 protein. The table has 300,000 to 400,000 distinct CDR3 sequences, under 8% seen once. This sample is part of a study of human T cells and chemical hapten exposure. Whole-study context: There were weekly diphenylcyclopropenone doses to the scalp for patients throughout the approximately 25-week study. Minor volume differences among pooled libraries chiefly drove per-sample TCR yield variation.

The junction had 6 bases not matched to a gene; V was cut back by 5 bases and J by 4 bases. The CDR3 is 15 residues long. The sample's time point: patch test 1, 2 weeks after DPC sensitization. Treatment indicated: therapeutic diphenylcyclopropenone sensitization with weekly scalp DPC. Total RNA was extracted from unfractionated whole blood. The TCR sequence derives from a woman under 30 with alopecia areata. Some clones in this sample may be carry-over from other donors' samples. The rearrangement links TRBV12-3 or TRBV12-4 to TRBJ2-3; TRBD1 aligns across 10 bases. The sample in question was whole blood, obtained in connection with sensitization to the hapten diphenylcyclopropenone (DPC). In nucleotides, the CDR3 is TGTGCCAGCAGTCGTAGACAGGGGGCCCCAGATACGCAGTATTTT. Translating it yields CASSRRQGAPDTQYF.